The clone carrying this TCR beta chain has a handful of counts. V lost 4 bases to trimming and J lost 5 bases, with 9 bases between them. The germline V gene encodes CDR1 LGHDT and CDR2 YNNKEL (reference sequence). This CDR3 is built from 13 residues. Data came from immunoSEQ multiplex PCR; TCRdb stores just in-frame clones and leaves some out. The table lists under 200,000 clones, about 87% of them singletons, with approximately 0.6% in the top ten. The data are from a study of blood T cell repertoires in COVID-19. The specimen was peripheral blood. The J gene is TRBJ1-5, the V gene TRBV3-1 (or the pseudogene TRBV3-2); tentatively, D is TRBD1 (5 bases). The sequence was obtained from a man aged 55-75 years with COVID-19, enrolled during active disease. CDR3 amino acids: CASSPDSYQPQHF. CDR3 nucleotide sequence: TGTGCCAGCAGCCCAGACAGTTATCAGCCCCAGCATTTT.